The entry below describes one T cell receptor beta chain. Its antigen is undetermined. These data are taken from a study of identical twins. Whole-study findings and limits: In cord blood, abundant beta clonotypes had fewer insertions; memory showed no trend. Sequences that were out-of-frame, alpha and twin-shared displayed an excess of low generation probability.

Template switching added a universal primer site; cDNA carried unique molecular identifiers. TCRdb used MiXCR to reprocess the 5' RACE reads, holding one entry per CDR3 protein. The data contain 1,800,000 or so distinct CDR3 sequences, 25% to 35% of them singletons. This receptor was taken from a newborn girl in good health. Sequencing was performed on cord blood.

The CDR3 nucleotides read TGTGCCACCAGCAGAGATTGGACTAGCGGCACAGATACGCAGTATTTT. Amino acids: CATSRDWTSGTDTQYF. The chain has TRBV15 and TRBJ2-3, with 9 bases identical to TRBD2. Per the germline V gene, CDR1 is LNHNV and CDR2 is YYDKDF (reference sequence). The V segment lost 0 bases and the J segment 1 base; nucleotides outside the gene matches: 2. The CDR3 sequence is 16 residues long. The full variable domain, rest sourced from reference TRBV15 and TRBJ2-3, is DAMVIQNPRYQVTQFGKPVTLSCSQTLNHNVMYWYQQKSSQAPKLLFHYYDKDFNNEADTPDNFQSRRPNTSFCFLDIRSPGLGDTAMYLCATSRDWTSGTDTQYFGPGTRLTVL.